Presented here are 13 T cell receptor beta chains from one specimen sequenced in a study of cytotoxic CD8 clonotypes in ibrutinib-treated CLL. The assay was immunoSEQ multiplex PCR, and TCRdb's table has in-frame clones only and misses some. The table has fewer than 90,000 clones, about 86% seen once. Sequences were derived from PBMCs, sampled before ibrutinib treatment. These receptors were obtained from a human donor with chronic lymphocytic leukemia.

CDR3 sequence: CASSFRTGDYGYTF. CDR3 coding DNA: TGTGCCAGTAGTTTCCGGACAGGGGACTATGGCTACACCTTC. V usage is TRBV19 and J usage is TRBJ1-2; 9 bases agree with TRBD1. This CDR3 has 14 amino acids. The V gene's germline CDR1 is LNHDA and CDR2 SQIVND (reference sequence). The J segment lost 3 bases and the V segment lost 5 bases, leaving 4 bases of the junction unmatched.

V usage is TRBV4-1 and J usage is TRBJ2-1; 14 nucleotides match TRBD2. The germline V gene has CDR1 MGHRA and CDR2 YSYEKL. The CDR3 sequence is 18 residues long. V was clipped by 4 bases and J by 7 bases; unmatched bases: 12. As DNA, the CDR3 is TGCGCCAGCAGCCCCATGGGACTAGCGGGAGAGGGTAGGAATGAGCAGTTCTTC. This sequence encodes CASSPMGLAGEGRNEQFF.

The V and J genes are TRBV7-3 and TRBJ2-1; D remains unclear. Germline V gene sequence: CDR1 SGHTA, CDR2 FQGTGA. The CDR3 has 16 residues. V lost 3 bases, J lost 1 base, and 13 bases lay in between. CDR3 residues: CASSLRGGPSYNEQFF. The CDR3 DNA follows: TGTGCCAGCAGCTTGCGTGGCGGTCCTTCCTACAATGAGCAGTTCTTC.

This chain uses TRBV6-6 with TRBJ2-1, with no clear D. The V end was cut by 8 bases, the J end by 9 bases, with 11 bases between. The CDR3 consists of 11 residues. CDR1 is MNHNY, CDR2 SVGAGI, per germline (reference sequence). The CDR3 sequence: CASLALGEQFF. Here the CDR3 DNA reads TGTGCCAGCTTGGCGCTCGGTGAGCAGTTCTTC.

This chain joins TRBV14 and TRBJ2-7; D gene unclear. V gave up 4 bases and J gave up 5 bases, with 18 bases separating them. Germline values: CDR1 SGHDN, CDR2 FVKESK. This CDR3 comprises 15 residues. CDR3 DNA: TGTGCCAGCAGCCTTCGGACCGGGTTCCTCGACGAGCAGTACTTC. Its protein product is CASSLRTGFLDEQYF.

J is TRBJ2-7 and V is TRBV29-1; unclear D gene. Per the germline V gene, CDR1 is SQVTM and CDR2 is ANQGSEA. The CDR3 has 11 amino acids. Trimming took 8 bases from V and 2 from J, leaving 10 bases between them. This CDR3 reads CSISGTYEQYF. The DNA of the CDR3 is TGCAGCATCAGTGGGACCTACGAGCAGTACTTC.

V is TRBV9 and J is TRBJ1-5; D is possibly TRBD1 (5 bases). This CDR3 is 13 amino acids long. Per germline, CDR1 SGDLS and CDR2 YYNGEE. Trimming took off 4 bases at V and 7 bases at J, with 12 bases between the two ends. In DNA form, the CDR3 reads TGTGCCAGCAGCCGGGACGTCAGACAGCCCCAGCATTTT. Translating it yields CASSRDVRQPQHF.

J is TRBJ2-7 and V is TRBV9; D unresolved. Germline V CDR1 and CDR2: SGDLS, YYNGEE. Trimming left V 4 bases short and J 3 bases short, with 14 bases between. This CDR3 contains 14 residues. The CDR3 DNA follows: TGTGCCAGCAGCCCCCACTCTGAGGACTACGAGCAGTACTTC. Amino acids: CASSPHSEDYEQYF.

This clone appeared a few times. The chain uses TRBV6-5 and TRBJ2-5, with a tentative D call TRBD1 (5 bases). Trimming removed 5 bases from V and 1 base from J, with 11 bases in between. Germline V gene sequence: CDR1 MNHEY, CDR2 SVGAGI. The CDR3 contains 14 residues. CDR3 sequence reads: CASSNRQFQETQYF. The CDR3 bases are TGTGCCAGCAGTAACAGACAGTTCCAAGAGACCCAGTACTTC.

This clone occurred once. The CDR3 here is CASSLGERGYTF. The CDR3 coding sequence is TGTGCCAGCAGCTTGGGGGAGCGGGGCTACACCTTC. The gene calls are TRBV7-9 and TRBJ1-2; perhaps TRBD1 as D (5 bases). V dropped 3 bases and J dropped 8 bases, with 10 bases sitting between them. The CDR3 length is 12 residues. The V gene's germline CDR1 is SEHNR and CDR2 FQNEAQ (reference sequence). The variable domain in full, completed from reference TRBV7-9 and TRBJ1-2, reads DTGVSQNPRHKITKRGQNVTFRCDPISEHNRLYWYRQTLGQGPEFLTYFQNEAQLEKSRLLSDRFSAERPKGSFSTLEIQRTEQGDSAMYLCASSLGERGYTFGSGTRLTVV.

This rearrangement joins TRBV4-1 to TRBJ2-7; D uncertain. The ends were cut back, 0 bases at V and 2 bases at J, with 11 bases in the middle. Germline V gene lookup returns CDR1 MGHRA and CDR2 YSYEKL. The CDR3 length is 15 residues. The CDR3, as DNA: TGCGCCAGCAGCCAAGATTACGAGGCTCCCTACGAGCAGTACTTC. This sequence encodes CASSQDYEAPYEQYF.

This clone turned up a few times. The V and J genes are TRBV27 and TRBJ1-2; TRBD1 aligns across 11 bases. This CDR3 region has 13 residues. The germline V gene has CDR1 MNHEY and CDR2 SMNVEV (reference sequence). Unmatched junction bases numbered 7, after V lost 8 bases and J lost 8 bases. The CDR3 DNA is TGTGCCAGCCAAGGACAGGGGGCAGGCGGCTACACCTTC. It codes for CASQGQGAGGYTF.

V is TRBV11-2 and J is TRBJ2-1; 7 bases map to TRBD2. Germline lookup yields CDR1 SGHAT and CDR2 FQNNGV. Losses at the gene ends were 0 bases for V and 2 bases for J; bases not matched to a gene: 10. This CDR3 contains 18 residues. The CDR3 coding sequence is TGTGCCAGCAGCTTAGATGCTTGGGGAGGGATTACCTACAATGAGCAGTTCTTC. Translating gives CASSLDAWGGITYNEQFF.